These 18 T cell receptor beta chains originate from one sample sequenced in a study of blood T cell repertoires in COVID-19. Method: immunoSEQ multiplex PCR; TCRdb's copy keeps in-frame clones and lacks some. The sample contains 250,000 to 350,000 clones, 90% of which appear only once. Sequenced: PBMCs or T cells enriched from blood (not recorded which). These receptors all stem from a man in his sixties who had recovered from COVID-19.

Details on this clone: Other DNA sequences of this sample code for an identical CDR3. This chain connects TRBV7-2 to TRBJ1-5; 10 bases are shared with TRBD1. Per the germline V gene, CDR1 is SGHTA and CDR2 is FQGNSA. J gave up 6 bases and V 1 base, and 3 bases lay outside the gene matches. The CDR3 is 15 residues long. CDR3 sequence: CASSLGQGAFQPQHF. DNA of the CDR3: TGTGCCAGCAGCTTAGGACAGGGGGCTTTTCAGCCCCAGCATTTT.

V is TRBV2 and J is TRBJ2-2, with D unresolved. From germline, CDR1 is SNHLY and CDR2 FYNNEI. This CDR3 contains 14 residues. V shed 7 bases and J shed 0 bases, with 9 bases lying between them. The CDR3 nucleotides read TGTGCCAGCACGTATTCAGCGAACACCGGGGAGCTGTTTTTT. Residues: CASTYSANTGELFF.

V and J are TRBV4-3 and TRBJ2-4; 16 bases are a match to TRBD2. CDR1 LGHNA and CDR2 YSLEER come from the germline V gene. The J segment lost 0 bases and the V segment lost 2 bases, leaving 13 bases of the junction unmatched. This CDR3 region has 22 residues. CDR3 sequence: CASSQPPGTSGGVGIAKNIQYF. CDR3 sequence (DNA): TGCGCCAGCAGCCAACCTCCCGGGACTAGCGGGGGGGTTGGGATAGCCAAAAACATTCAGTACTTC.

The V and J genes are TRBV10-3 and TRBJ1-2; tentative D call: TRBD1 (6 bases). Germline values: CDR1 ENHRY, CDR2 SYGVKD. CDR3 length: 11 residues. V was pared by 8 bases and J by 7 bases, with 11 bases between. The CDR3 sequence is CAIGAGAGYTF. The CDR3 DNA sequence: TGTGCCATCGGGGCGGGGGCTGGCTACACCTTC.

Only a few counts were recorded for this clone. The chain uses TRBV6-6 and TRBJ2-3; 11 positions agree with TRBD2. Looked up from germline, CDR1 is MNHNY and CDR2 is SVGAGI (reference sequence). The CDR3 is 16 residues long. With V trimmed by 5 bases and J by 2 bases, 6 bases remained unmatched. The DNA of the CDR3 is TGTGCCAGCAGTCGACTAGCGGGACTGAACACAGATACGCAGTATTTT. Translating it yields CASSRLAGLNTDTQYF.

This chain connects TRBV15 to TRBJ1-2; D not resolved. Germline CDR1 is LNHNV and CDR2 is YYDKDF (reference sequence). Trimming cost V 3 bases and J 8 bases, with 10 bases left between them. CDR3 size: 12 residues. CDR3 sequence: CATSSAQFGYTF. In DNA, the CDR3 is TGTGCCACCAGCAGCGCACAGTTCGGCTACACCTTC.

This chain connects TRBV4-2 to TRBJ2-1, with 8 nucleotides matching TRBD1. Germline V gene lookup returns CDR1 LGHNA and CDR2 YNFKEQ. The CDR3 sequence is 16 residues long. Trimming removed 0 bases from V and 1 base from J; junction bases left unmatched: 2. The CDR3 reads CASSQDRQGSYNEQFF. In DNA form, the CDR3 reads TGTGCCAGCAGCCAAGATCGACAGGGGTCCTACAATGAGCAGTTCTTC.

This chain connects TRBV3-1 (or the pseudogene TRBV3-2) to TRBJ2-7; D possibly corresponds to TRBD2 (5 bases). Germline V lookup: CDR1 LGHDT, CDR2 YNNKEL (reference sequence). V gave up 2 bases and J gave up 3 bases, with 14 bases separating them. This CDR3 contains 15 residues. The CDR3 sequence is CASSQSVRGYYEQYF. The CDR3 DNA is TGTGCCAGCAGCCAAAGTGTCCGGGGTTACTACGAGCAGTACTTC.

V usage is TRBV7-3 and J usage is TRBJ2-1; TRBD1 matches 7 bases. The length of the CDR3 is 17 residues. V gave up 0 bases and J gave up 0 bases; unmatched junction bases: 5. Germline CDR1 is SGHTA and CDR2 is FQGTGA. The CDR3 here is CASSLTGGRFSYNEQFF. In DNA, the CDR3 is TGTGCCAGCAGCTTAACAGGGGGCAGGTTCTCCTACAATGAGCAGTTCTTC.

The chain couples TRBV4-1 to TRBJ1-3; D is unresolved. V was cut by 1 base and J by 0 bases, with 19 bases left in between. The V gene's germline CDR1 is MGHRA and CDR2 YSYEKL. This CDR3 spans 19 amino acids. CDR3 in amino acids: CASSQVQRHVSGSGNTIYF. The DNA for the CDR3 is TGCGCCAGCAGCCAAGTTCAGAGACATGTTTCAGGCTCTGGAAACACCATATATTTT.

The chain uses TRBV18 and TRBJ2-3; 8 bases line up with TRBD2. CDR1 KGHSH and CDR2 LQKENI come from the germline V gene. J gave up 4 bases and V 6 bases, and 12 bases lay outside the gene matches. The CDR3 has 16 residues. Here the CDR3 DNA reads TGTGCCAGCTCGCAAACCGGGACTAGAAGGTCAGATACGCAGTATTTT. Protein sequence: CASSQTGTRRSDTQYF.

The CDR3 DNA reads as TGTGCCAGTAGTATCCTTAGCGGGAGTAGGGAATACGAGCAGTACTTC. Translation gives CASSILSGSREYEQYF. The J gene is TRBJ2-7, the V gene TRBV19, with 9 bases identical to TRBD2. This CDR3 contains 16 residues. Germline V gene lookup returns CDR1 LNHDA and CDR2 SQIVND (reference sequence). With V trimmed by 3 bases and J by 4 bases, 10 bases remained unmatched.

The chain links TRBV11-2 to TRBJ1-5; the D is unclear. Trimming removed 1 base from V and 0 bases from J, with 16 bases in between. CDR1 SGHAT and CDR2 FQNNGV come from the germline V gene. This CDR3 region has 18 residues. The DNA for the CDR3 is TGTGCCAGCAGCTTAGCCCTACCCGGGTCTTTTAGCAATCAGCCCCAGCATTTT. This sequence encodes CASSLALPGSFSNQPQHF.

This sequence joins TRBV7-2 and TRBJ2-2; 10 positions agree with TRBD1. There are 18 residues in the CDR3. Germline assignment: CDR1 SGHTA and CDR2 FQGNSA. The V segment lost 3 bases and the J segment 3 bases; nucleotides outside the gene matches: 10. In DNA, the CDR3 is TGTGCCAGCAGCTTTTGGGGGACAGGGGCGAGTTACACCGGGGAGCTGTTTTTT. Its translation: CASSFWGTGASYTGELFF. The full variable domain, completed using reference TRBV7-2 and TRBJ2-2, is GAGVSQSPSNKVTEKGKDVELRCDPISGHTALYWYRQSLGQGLEFLIYFQGNSAPDKSGLPSDRFSAERTGGSVSTLTIQRTQQEDSAVYLCASSFWGTGASYTGELFFGEGSRLTVL.

J is TRBJ2-1 and V is TRBV9; 10 nucleotides line up with TRBD2. Germline trimming cut 4 bases from V and 1 base from J; bases unmatched to any gene: 5. In germline, CDR1 is SGDLS, CDR2 YYNGEE. The CDR3 sequence is 16 residues long. The CDR3 coding sequence is TGTGCCAGCAGCCATACTAGCGGGACTTCCTACAATGAGCAGTTCTTC. This gives the protein CASSHTSGTSYNEQFF.

The J gene is TRBJ1-4, the V gene TRBV30, with D uncertain. The V gene lost 2 bases and the J gene lost 10 bases, with 11 bases spanning the gap. This CDR3 has 12 amino acids. CDR1 is GTSNPN, CDR2 SVGIG, per germline (reference sequence). CDR3 bases: TGTGCCTGGAGTATGAGGGCAGCAAAACTGTTTTTT. Protein: CAWSMRAAKLFF.

The chain links TRBV28 to TRBJ1-4, with no clear D. Germline CDR1 reads MDHEN; CDR2 reads SYDVKM. V was clipped by 6 bases and J by 8 bases, with 7 bases between them. The CDR3 covers 11 residues. The CDR3 coding sequence is TGTGCCAGCAGGAGCGGCGAAAAACTGTTTTTT. This sequence encodes CASRSGEKLFF.

The V and J genes are TRBV7-2 and TRBJ2-1; TRBD2 agrees at 11 bases. V trimming: 4 bases; J trimming: 4 bases; junction bases outside the gene matches: 3. CDR1 and CDR2 from the germline V gene are SGHTA and FQGNSA. The CDR3 sequence is 15 residues long. CDR3 in amino acids: CASSYTSGGYNEQFF. CDR3 DNA sequence: TGTGCCAGCAGCTATACTAGCGGGGGTTACAATGAGCAGTTCTTC.